The 24 T cell receptor beta chains presented below share a single source sample, sequenced in a study of CXCR3-negative and CXCR3-positive naive CD8 T cells. Whole-study findings and limits: More hydrophobic TRB CDR3s occurred in CXCR3-positive than in CXCR3-negative naive cells.

TRB cDNA libraries were made by UMI-labeled 5' RACE. TCRdb reanalyzed the 5' RACE reads and collapses them to one entry per CDR3 protein, without DNA. The repertoire table contains about 89,000 distinct CDR3 sequences. Their target antigens are unknown. Sequencing used naive CXCR3+ CD8+ T cells from blood. Noted subset: CD45RO-CCR7+CD27+CD95- naive CD8+ T cells expressing CXCR3 (TNR3+). These receptors originate from a human donor in good health. Some clones in this sample may be carry-over from other donors' samples.

The chain links TRBV7-2 to TRBJ2-7; TCRdb's assignment of TRBD1 cannot be checked, as there is no DNA. The CDR3 covers 11 residues. Per germline, CDR1 SGHTA and CDR2 FQGNSA. The CDR3 is CASASQNEQYF.

V gene TRBV20-1 combines with J gene TRBJ2-3; TCRdb's assignment of TRBD2 cannot be checked, as there is no DNA. The V gene's germline CDR1 is DFQATT and CDR2 SNEGSKA (reference sequence). This CDR3 comprises 15 residues. This chain's CDR3 is CSARPRLAGERAQYF.

The genes are TRBV28 and TRBJ2-7; TCRdb's assignment of TRBD2 cannot be checked, as there is no DNA. The germline CDR1 and CDR2 sequences are MDHEN and SYDVKM. The CDR3 runs 12 residues. The chain's CDR3 is CASSDGGYEQYF.

This chain uses TRBV5-1 with TRBJ2-3. The CDR3 spans 12 residues. Germline-derived CDR1 and CDR2 are SGHRS and YFSETQ. The CDR3 loop reads CASSARADTQYF.

V usage is TRBV7-6 and J usage is TRBJ2-5. The CDR3 is made up of 15 amino acids. CDR1 is SGHVS, CDR2 FNYEAQ, per germline. The CDR3 spells CASSLAVTTRETQYF.

The chain couples TRBV27 to TRBJ2-5. The CDR3 length is 14 residues. CDR1 and CDR2 (germline): MNHEY, SMNVEV (reference sequence). The CDR3 sequence: CASSISNQQETQYF.

The chain couples TRBV14 to TRBJ1-1. The CDR3 has 13 amino acids. Germline CDR1 and CDR2: SGHDN and FVKESK. CDR3 amino acids: CASSPGTPSEAFF. Drawing the rest from reference TRBV14 and TRBJ1-1, the complete variable domain is EAGVTQFPSHSVIEKGQTVTLRCDPISGHDNLYWYRRVMGKEIKFLLHFVKESKQDESGMPNNRFLAERTGGTYSTLKVQPAELEDSGVYFCASSPGTPSEAFFGQGTRLTVV.

CDR3 loop: CAAQPLAFQSSYNEQFF. The gene calls are TRBV28 and TRBJ2-1; TCRdb outputs TRBD2, but without DNA this stays unchecked. CDR3 length equals 17 residues. CDR1 and CDR2 from the germline V gene are MDHEN and SYDVKM. The full variable domain, rest sourced from reference TRBV28 and TRBJ2-1, is DVKVTQSSRYLVKRTGEKVFLECVQDMDHENMFWYRQDPGLGLRLIYFSYDVKMKEKGDIPEGYSVSREKKERFSLILESASTNQTSMYLCAAQPLAFQSSYNEQFFGPGTRLTVL.

The rearrangement joins TRBV12-3 or TRBV12-4 to TRBJ1-6; checking the TCRdb D call of TRBD1 is not possible without DNA. The CDR3 sequence is 14 residues long. The CDR3 region is CASELAGVGSPLHF.

This chain joins TRBV5-1 and TRBJ2-1. Germline lookup yields CDR1 SGHRS and CDR2 YFSETQ. This CDR3 has 13 amino acids. CDR3 sequence reads: CASSLADGKEQFF.

This chain uses TRBV5-5 with TRBJ1-1. Per the germline V gene, CDR1 is SGHKS and CDR2 is YYEKEE (reference sequence). The CDR3 is made up of 13 amino acids. CDR3: CASSSSRGTEAFF.

The rearrangement links TRBV28 to TRBJ2-7; TCRdb picks TRBD1, but there is no DNA to check that call. The germline V gene has CDR1 MDHEN and CDR2 SYDVKM. The CDR3 is 14 residues long. The CDR3: CASSPRTGVGEQYF.

The chain employs TRBV7-9 and TRBJ2-5; absent DNA, TCRdb's TRBD1 call cannot be checked. From germline, CDR1 is SEHNR and CDR2 FQNEAQ (reference sequence). The length of the CDR3 is 16 residues. The CDR3 loop is CASSLAGGIHQETQYF.

This chain links TRBV29-1 with TRBJ2-1; TCRdb returns TRBD1, unconfirmable since there is no DNA. This CDR3 region has 14 residues. Germline V gene data show CDR1 as SQVTM and CDR2 as ANQGSEA. This CDR3 is CSVGWAGEFVEQFF.

This sequence joins TRBV6-2 or TRBV6-3 and TRBJ1-5; TCRdb picks TRBD1, but there is no DNA to check that call. Looked up from germline, CDR1 is MNHEY and CDR2 is SVGEGT. This CDR3 region has 14 residues. This CDR3 reads CASSPIPGNQPQHF.

V is TRBV29-1 and J is TRBJ1-1; TCRdb reports TRBD1, a call that lacks DNA to check it against. Germline V gene sequence: CDR1 SQVTM, CDR2 ANQGSEA. The CDR3 runs to 12 residues. The CDR3 here is CSVVGDGIEAFF.

The V gene is TRBV4-2, the J gene TRBJ1-2. The CDR3 is 15 amino acids. In germline, CDR1 is LGHNA, CDR2 YNFKEQ. The CDR3: CASSQQTGREGGYTF.

This chain links TRBV6-6 with TRBJ2-2; TCRdb returns TRBD2, unconfirmable since there is no DNA. Germline V gene lookup returns CDR1 MNHNY and CDR2 SVGAGI (reference sequence). The CDR3 runs 16 residues. The CDR3 reads CASNGELAVNTGELFF.

The chain combines TRBV15 with TRBJ2-1; without DNA, the TCRdb call of TRBD1 cannot be checked. This CDR3 has 14 amino acids. Germline CDR1 reads LNHNV; CDR2 reads YYDKDF (reference sequence). The CDR3 protein is CAASPNPGPNDQFF.

The chain has TRBV29-1 and TRBJ2-7; there is no DNA to check the TCRdb D call of TRBD1. The CDR3 loop spans 21 amino acids. Germline CDR1 and CDR2: SQVTM and ANQGSEA. CDR3 amino acids: CSVEMPTIDTWDSRGTYEQYF.

The rearrangement links TRBV15 to TRBJ2-1; TCRdb's D call of TRBD1 is untestable without DNA. The CDR3 loop spans 18 amino acids. Germline V gene sequence: CDR1 LNHNV, CDR2 YYDKDF (reference sequence). Here the CDR3 reads CATSSMATGRSSYNEQFF.

V is TRBV6-5 and J is TRBJ2-4; TCRdb's D call of TRBD2 is untestable without DNA. Germline V lookup: CDR1 MNHEY, CDR2 SVGAGI. The CDR3 is made up of 14 amino acids. CDR3 protein: CASSYSLPSGVQYF.

The chain uses TRBV9 and TRBJ1-1. This CDR3 comprises 17 residues. The germline CDR1 and CDR2 sequences are SGDLS and YYNGEE. The CDR3 sequence: CASSDERGLSENTEAFF.

The rearrangement joins TRBV27 to TRBJ2-4; TCRdb proposes TRBD1, but this gene call is untestable without DNA. The CDR3 totals 12 residues. Germline CDR1 is MNHEY and CDR2 is SMNVEV (reference sequence). CDR3 protein: CASSQGGNIQYF.